Sequencing of this T cell receptor (beta chain) was carried out in a study of radiotherapy plus CTLA-4 blockade in lung cancer. Here immunoSEQ multiplex PCR was the method, and the copy in TCRdb shows in-frame clones only, minus some. Of 90,000 to 100,000 clones listed, roughly 74% are singletons. Worth noting for this clone: Its specificity is unknown.

Per germline, CDR1 SGHDT and CDR2 YYEEEE. J gave up 1 base and V 4 bases, and 7 bases lay outside the gene matches. The CDR3 loop spans 18 amino acids. Study results and caveats: Early blood T cell clone dynamics reportedly forecast response best, with interferon-beta.

The receptor's source is a human donor with non-small cell lung cancer who had a partial response to radiotherapy plus ipilimumab. Some clones in this sample may be carry-over from other donors' samples. The chain recombines TRBV5-6 with TRBJ2-3; 15 bases agree with TRBD2. The sample consisted of peripheral blood, taken from a patient treated with radiotherapy plus ipilimumab. CDR3 coding DNA: TGTGCCAGCAGCGACGGACTAGCGGGGGGGCTGGGCACAGATACGCAGTATTTT. Translating gives CASSDGLAGGLGTDTQYF.